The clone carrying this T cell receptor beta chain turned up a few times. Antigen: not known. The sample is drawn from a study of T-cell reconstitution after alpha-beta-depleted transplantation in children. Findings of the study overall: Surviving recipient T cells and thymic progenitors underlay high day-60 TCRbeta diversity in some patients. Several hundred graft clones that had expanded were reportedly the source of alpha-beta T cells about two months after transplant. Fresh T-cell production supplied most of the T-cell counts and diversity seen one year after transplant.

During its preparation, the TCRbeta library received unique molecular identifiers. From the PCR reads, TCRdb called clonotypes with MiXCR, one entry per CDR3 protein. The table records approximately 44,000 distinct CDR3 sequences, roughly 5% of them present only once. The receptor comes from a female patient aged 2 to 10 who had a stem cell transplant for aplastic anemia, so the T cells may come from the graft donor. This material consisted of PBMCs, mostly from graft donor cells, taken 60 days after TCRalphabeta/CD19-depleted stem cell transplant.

CDR3 loop: CASSYVRLAGTDTQYF. CDR3 nucleotides: TGTGCCAGCAGTTATGTTAGGCTAGCGGGAACAGATACGCAGTATTTT. V and J are TRBV6-2 or TRBV6-3 and TRBJ2-3, with 9 bases matching TRBD2. CDR1 and CDR2 from the germline V gene are MNHEY and SVGEGT. This CDR3 is built from 16 residues. V shed 3 bases, J shed 3 bases, and the junction held 7 bases outside the gene matches.